Sequencing of this T cell receptor (beta chain) was carried out in a study of human T cells and chemical hapten exposure. Worth noting for this clonotype: The antigen is not known.

The time point here: patch test 2, 6 weeks after DPC sensitization. Indicated treatment: therapeutic diphenylcyclopropenone sensitization with weekly scalp DPC. TCRdb independently ran MiXCR on the RACE reads; one entry per CDR3 protein. The sample lists tens of thousands of distinct CDR3 sequences; around 8.8% were seen once. Whole-study results and caveats: The number of TCRs above 1 in 1000 frequency did not change after DPC sensitization.

Germline loops: CDR1 SGHRS, CDR2 YFSETQ. The CDR3 contains 15 residues. V shed 0 bases and J 3 bases; nucleotides not matched to a gene: 3. This TCR was recovered from a woman between 45 and 60 years old with alopecia areata. Some clones in this sample may be carry-over from other donors' samples. The sequencing used whole blood, collected in connection with sensitization to the hapten diphenylcyclopropenone (DPC). V is TRBV5-1 and J is TRBJ2-3; 8 bases map to TRBD2. CDR3 amino acids: CASSLDPGGTDTQYF. Written as DNA, the CDR3 is TGCGCCAGCAGCTTGGATCCGGGAGGGACAGATACGCAGTATTTT.